This TCR beta chain came from a study of chemoradiotherapy in HPV16-positive cancers. Findings and limits, study-wide: Non-HPV-specific T cells did not expand in tumors during treatment, whereas candidate HPV-specific clones and E7-related motifs did.

Method: immunoSEQ multiplex PCR; TCRdb's copy keeps in-frame clones and lacks some. The sample records about 1,800 clones, approximately 95% being singletons. V was shortened by 0 bases and J by 4 bases, with 12 bases between the two germline ends. The CDR3 runs 15 residues. In germline, CDR1 is LGHNA, CDR2 YSLEER. A single count supports this clone. What it binds is unknown. The source is a human donor with HPV-associated anogenital cancer. The chain employs TRBV4-3 and TRBJ1-2; D might be TRBD1 (5 bases). Sequenced here: tumor tissue, sampled from a patient who underwent chemoradiotherapy. The DNA for the CDR3 is TGCGCCAGCAGCCAAGAGGCAGGGAGGAGCTATGGCTACACCTTC. Amino acids: CASSQEAGRSYGYTF.